This T cell receptor (beta chain) was captured by sequencing in a study of cytomegalovirus exposure and HLA in healthy donors. Only one count was recorded for this clone. PCR used 60 Vbeta primers and 13 Jbeta primers. Data came from immunoSEQ multiplex PCR; TCRdb stores just in-frame clones and leaves some out. The table records some 40,000 clones, 70% to 85% of them present only once. Input material: PBMCs. The TCR was taken from a man aged 25-40 years in good health and CMV-seronegative.

The CDR3 reads CASSPGRSGANVLTF. The CDR3 DNA sequence: TGTGCCAGCTCACCAGGTAGATCTGGGGCCAACGTCCTGACTTTC. The rearrangement links TRBV18 to TRBJ2-6; no reliable D call. The V gene lost 2 bases and the J gene lost 1 base, with 6 bases spanning the gap. The germline CDR1 and CDR2 sequences are KGHSH and LQKENI. CDR3 length: 15 amino acids.